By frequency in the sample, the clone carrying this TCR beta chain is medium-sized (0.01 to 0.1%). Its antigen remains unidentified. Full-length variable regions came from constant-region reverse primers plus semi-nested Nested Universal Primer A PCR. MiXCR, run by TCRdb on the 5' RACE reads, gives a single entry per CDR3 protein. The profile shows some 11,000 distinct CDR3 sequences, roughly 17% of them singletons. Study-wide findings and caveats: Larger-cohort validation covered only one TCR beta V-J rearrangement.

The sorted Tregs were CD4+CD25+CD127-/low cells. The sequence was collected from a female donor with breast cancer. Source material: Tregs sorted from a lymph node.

The CDR3 spells CSVEDPRHRKIYGYTF. CDR3 DNA sequence: TGCAGCGTTGAAGACCCCCGACACCGAAAAATCTATGGCTACACCTTC. V usage is TRBV29-1 and J usage is TRBJ1-2; D remains unclear. Germline V lookup: CDR1 SQVTM, CDR2 ANQGSEA. The germline V and J ends were trimmed by 0 bases and 4 bases, with 18 bases remaining between them. CDR3 length equals 16 residues.